These 27 T cell receptor beta chains were all obtained from the same sample, sequenced in a study of response to subunit inactivated influenza vaccine. MiXCR, run by TCRdb on the RT-PCR reads, gives a single entry per CDR3 protein. This table has 530,000 or so distinct CDR3 sequences, 10% to 15% appearing once. The specimen was PBMCs from blood, collected on the day of vaccination. The origin of the receptors is a man between 45 and 60 years old who received an inactivated influenza vaccine.

This clonotype occurred a few times. V is TRBV6-1 and J is TRBJ1-1, with 10 bases aligning to TRBD1. Germline CDR1 and CDR2: MNHNS and SASEGT. V was clipped by 6 bases and J by 2 bases; unmatched bases: 6. This CDR3 has 15 amino acids. CDR3 nucleotides: TGTGCCAGCAGGGCTGGGACAGGGGTCAACACTGAAGCTTTCTTT. Translating gives CASRAGTGVNTEAFF.

Concerning this clonotype: One end of the junction fails to match germline, which may point to a read error. This chain joins TRBV15 and TRBJ2-1; 7 nucleotides agree with TRBD2. The CDR3 totals 16 residues. The germline V gene has CDR1 LNHNV and CDR2 YYDKDF (reference sequence). CDR3 DNA: TGTGCCTCCAGCATAGACACCGGGACTAATTACAATGAGCAGTTCTTC. It codes for CASSIDTGTNYNEQFF.

This rearrangement joins TRBV7-8 to TRBJ2-7, with 10 bases lining up with TRBD2. V was pared by 0 bases and J by 3 bases, with 5 bases of the junction left unmatched. This CDR3 has 16 residues. Per the germline V gene, CDR1 is SGHVS and CDR2 is FQNEAQ. The CDR3 loop is CASSLARLAGDYEQYF. CDR3 bases: TGTGCCAGCAGCTTAGCGCGGCTAGCGGGAGACTACGAGCAGTACTTC.

CDR3 region: CSVRTSGRETQYF. CDR3 DNA sequence: TGCAGCGTCAGGACTAGCGGGAGAGAAACGCAGTATTTT. The chain couples TRBV29-1 to TRBJ2-3; 13 bases agree with TRBD2. CDR3 length: 13 residues. The V segment lost 6 bases and the J segment 9 bases; nucleotides outside the gene matches: 6. In germline, CDR1 is SQVTM, CDR2 ANQGSEA.

There are a few counts of this clonotype. V usage is TRBV27 and J usage is TRBJ2-5; 9 bases fit TRBD1. The CDR3 is 13 amino acids. Unmatched junction bases numbered 4, after V lost 6 bases and J lost 5 bases. CDR1 is MNHEY and CDR2 is SMNVEV in the germline V gene (reference sequence). The CDR3 protein is CASRLQGAETQYF. As DNA, the CDR3 is TGTGCCAGCAGACTACAGGGGGCGGAGACCCAGTACTTC.

The V and J genes are TRBV4-1 and TRBJ2-1; tentative D call: TRBD2 (5 bases). V dropped 2 bases and J dropped 0 bases, with 8 bases sitting between them. The CDR3 runs to 15 residues. Germline loops: CDR1 MGHRA, CDR2 YSYEKL. CDR3 in DNA: TGCGCCAGCAGCCAAAGCGGAGCCTCCTACAATGAGCAGTTCTTC. It translates to CASSQSGASYNEQFF.

This chain joins TRBV11-2 and TRBJ2-2; a weak D match, TRBD1 (6 bases). Germline CDR1 is SGHAT and CDR2 is FQNNGV. This CDR3 has 19 amino acids. With 1 base removed from V and 4 bases from J, the gap between germline ends came to 22 bases. DNA for the CDR3: TGTGCCAGCAGCTTAGGTGCGGTTTTGAGTGAAGGGGGCACCGGGGAGCTGTTTTTT. Its protein product is CASSLGAVLSEGGTGELFF.

V usage is TRBV28 and J usage is TRBJ2-7; D is possibly TRBD2 (5 bases). Germline assignment: CDR1 MDHEN and CDR2 SYDVKM. The germline V and J ends were trimmed by 6 bases and 7 bases, with 16 bases remaining between them. There are 13 residues in the CDR3. CDR3 bases: TGTGCCAGCAGCCCCGGGAAGCTGGGAGAGCAGTACTTC. This translates into CASSPGKLGEQYF.

The V gene is TRBV6-1, the J gene TRBJ2-1; no definite D call. Germline lookup yields CDR1 MNHNS and CDR2 SASEGT. V lost 3 bases and J 11 bases, leaving 8 bases between the germline ends. The CDR3 covers 11 residues. The DNA for the CDR3 is TGTGCCAGCAGTGAGCCTCTCCAGCAGTTCTTC. This codes for CASSEPLQQFF.

The chain employs TRBV7-2 and TRBJ2-7, with a weak D call TRBD1 (5 bases). The CDR3 loop spans 12 amino acids. The V end was cut by 4 bases, the J end by 6 bases, with 10 bases between. Germline CDR1 is SGHTA and CDR2 is FQGNSA. Here the CDR3 reads CASSSQGIEQYF. As DNA, the CDR3 is TGTGCCAGCAGCTCCCAGGGCATCGAGCAGTACTTC.

This clonotype was picked up many times. The chain carries TRBV5-5 and TRBJ2-5; 7 bases line up with TRBD1. The CDR3 is 15 residues long. Germline V gives CDR1 SGHKS, CDR2 YYEKEE (reference sequence). Trimming removed 4 bases from V and 4 bases from J; junction bases left unmatched: 10. Here the CDR3 reads CASSGKWDSAETQYF. In nucleotides, the CDR3 is TGTGCCAGCAGCGGCAAATGGGACAGCGCAGAGACCCAGTACTTC.

CDR3 DNA: TGTGCCAGCAGTCCTTTTTCAGAAAAACTGTTTTTT. The encoded protein is CASSPFSEKLFF. J is TRBJ1-4 and V is TRBV12-3 or TRBV12-4; D is undetermined. There are 12 residues in the CDR3. Between the trimmed V and J ends, which lost 5 bases and 8 bases, there was a span of 9 bases.

The V call is TRBV29-1, the J call TRBJ1-1; D ambiguous. V was shortened by 6 bases and J by 8 bases, with 13 bases between the two germline ends. The CDR3 has 11 amino acids. Germline V CDR1 and CDR2: SQVTM, ANQGSEA. Here the CDR3 DNA reads TGCAGCGTCCACAGCTCAAGGGAAGCTTTCTTT. Translation: CSVHSSREAFF.

This clonotype was observed many times. V usage is TRBV5-6 and J usage is TRBJ2-7; no firm D call. V was trimmed by 4 bases and J by 4 bases, leaving 6 bases between them. This CDR3 is 11 amino acids long. Germline V lookup: CDR1 SGHDT, CDR2 YYEEEE. CDR3 loop: CASSRIYEQYF. The CDR3 nucleotides are TGTGCCAGCAGCCGCATTTACGAGCAGTACTTC.

V is TRBV6-5 and J is TRBJ2-1; D gene uncertain. Germline CDR1 is MNHEY and CDR2 is SVGAGI. Trimming pared 6 bases from V and 10 bases from J, leaving 13 bases between. The CDR3 runs 12 residues. The CDR3 loop reads CASSKGPQEQFF. CDR3 DNA: TGTGCCAGCAGCAAGGGCCCACAGGAGCAGTTCTTC.

This clonotype was counted between two and nine times. The V and J genes are TRBV28 and TRBJ2-1; 9 bases fit TRBD1. CDR3 size: 17 residues. CDR1 and CDR2 from the germline V gene are MDHEN and SYDVKM. Trimming removed 3 bases from V and 4 bases from J; junction bases left unmatched: 10. The CDR3 loop reads CASSFNPGTGTYNEQFF. CDR3 in DNA: TGTGCCAGCAGTTTTAATCCCGGGACAGGGACATACAATGAGCAGTTCTTC.

This chain connects TRBV7-9 to TRBJ2-7; no clear D. The CDR3 is 14 residues long. Germline V lookup: CDR1 SEHNR, CDR2 FQNEAQ (reference sequence). V gave up 5 bases and J gave up 5 bases, with 16 bases separating them. The CDR3 region is CASSPRAFSNEQYF. The DNA for the CDR3 is TGTGCCAGCAGCCCAAGGGCCTTTTCTAACGAGCAGTACTTC.

This clonotype came up a few times. Germline is not matched at one junction end, which may reflect a read error. The rearrangement links TRBV7-9 to TRBJ2-7, with D unresolved. The CDR3 is 11 residues long. Looked up from germline, CDR1 is SEHNR and CDR2 is FQNEAQ (reference sequence). The CDR3 sequence: CASSQDPEIVF. The CDR3 bases are TGTGCCAGCAGCCAAGATCCTGAGATAGTCTTC.

This clonotype was seen only a few times. The chain has TRBV4-3 and TRBJ1-5, with unresolved D. The germline CDR1 and CDR2 sequences are LGHNA and YSLEER. Trimming took off 1 base at V and 6 bases at J, with 13 bases between the two ends. There are 15 residues in the CDR3. For the CDR3, the DNA is TGCGCCAGCAGCCAAGTCGCGTTTGGGTCTCAGCCCCAGCATTTT. Translating it yields CASSQVAFGSQPQHF.

This chain links TRBV5-1 with TRBJ1-4; 10 nucleotides agree with TRBD1. CDR3 length: 15 residues. Trimming at V came to 4 bases and at J to 8 bases, leaving 8 bases not matched to a gene. From germline, CDR1 is SGHRS and CDR2 YFSETQ. CDR3 sequence reads: CASSNLGQGNEKLFF. The DNA of the CDR3 is TGCGCCAGCAGCAACCTGGGACAGGGGAACGAAAAACTGTTTTTT.

The rearrangement uses TRBV28 and TRBJ2-7, with D tentatively TRBD2 (6 bases). Per the germline V gene, CDR1 is MDHEN and CDR2 is SYDVKM. The V end was cut by 6 bases, the J end by 2 bases, with 14 bases between. There are 14 residues in the CDR3. CDR3 residues: CASRVGGSPYEQYF. The CDR3 DNA reads TGTGCCAGCAGAGTGGGGGGATCCCCCTACGAGCAGTACTTC.

This chain links TRBV2 with TRBJ2-5; the D gene is possibly TRBD2 (6 bases). The germline CDR1 and CDR2 sequences are SNHLY and FYNNEI. The CDR3 has 14 residues. Between the trimmed V and J ends, which lost 4 bases and 2 bases, there was a span of 11 bases. The CDR3 sequence: CASSAVGLQETQYF. The DNA for the CDR3 is TGTGCCAGCAGTGCTGTGGGACTGCAAGAGACCCAGTACTTC.

This clonotype showed up just a few times. The J gene is TRBJ1-5, the V gene TRBV7-6; D is unresolved. Looked up from germline, CDR1 is SGHVS and CDR2 is FNYEAQ. V lost 1 base and J 0 bases, leaving 10 bases between the germline ends. There are 16 residues in the CDR3. The CDR3 DNA reads as TGTGCCAGCAGCTTAGGGCGAGAACGTAGCAATCAGCCCCAGCATTTT. It encodes CASSLGRERSNQPQHF.

CDR3 protein: CSATSGLAGAYEQYF. DNA for the CDR3: TGCAGTGCTACCTCCGGGCTAGCGGGAGCCTACGAGCAGTACTTC. The V and J genes are TRBV20-1 and TRBJ2-7, with TRBD2 matching over 10 bases. Germline V CDR1 and CDR2: DFQATT, SNEGSKA (reference sequence). The CDR3 contains 15 residues. Trimming took 4 bases from V and 2 from J; bases not matched to a gene: 8.

The gene calls are TRBV20-1 and TRBJ1-5; 8 bases are a match to TRBD1. Germline lookup yields CDR1 DFQATT and CDR2 SNEGSKA (reference sequence). The CDR3 covers 12 residues. The trim removed 6 bases at V and 2 bases at J, leaving 0 bases unmatched. CDR3 sequence: CSAGQGNQPQHF. CDR3 sequence (DNA): TGCAGTGCGGGACAGGGCAATCAGCCCCAGCATTTT.

The gene calls are TRBV7-2 and TRBJ2-7; maybe TRBD1 (5 bases). V was shortened by 5 bases and J by 2 bases, with 13 bases between the two germline ends. The CDR3 length is 14 residues. The germline V gene has CDR1 SGHTA and CDR2 FQGNSA. The CDR3 sequence is CASSPKGSAYEQYF. The CDR3 nucleotides read TGTGCCAGCAGCCCCAAGGGGTCCGCCTACGAGCAGTACTTC.

This clonotype came up a few times. The chain links TRBV20-1 to TRBJ1-5, with TRBD1 as a possible D gene (5 bases). V was shortened by 5 bases and J by 4 bases, with 21 bases between the two germline ends. CDR1 and CDR2 from the germline V gene are DFQATT and SNEGSKA (reference sequence). The CDR3 totals 16 residues. The CDR3 sequence is CSAEHGTNVGNQPQHF. The CDR3 DNA sequence: TGCAGTGCTGAACACGGGACGAACGTGGGTAATCAGCCCCAGCATTTT.